This record concerns one T cell receptor beta chain sequence. The data derive from a study of T-cell reconstitution after alpha-beta-depleted transplantation in children. Unique molecular identifiers were built into the TCRbeta library. TCRdb independently ran MiXCR on the PCR reads; one entry per CDR3 protein. The data show 610,000 or so distinct CDR3 sequences, 25% to 30% seen once. V lost 0 bases and J 8 bases, leaving 12 bases between the germline ends. Per germline, CDR1 SGHRS and CDR2 YFSETQ. The CDR3 contains 14 residues. The receptor was isolated from a boy in the first two years of life with Wiskott-Aldrich syndrome, due to receive a stem cell transplant. Specimen: PBMCs, collected before TCRalphabeta/CD19-depleted stem cell transplant. The J gene is TRBJ2-1, the V gene TRBV5-1; D is unclear. In nucleotides, the CDR3 is TGCGCCAGCAGCTTGGCAACGGTAGTCGATGAGCAGTTCTTC. Protein: CASSLATVVDEQFF. Full variable domain (rest looked up from reference TRBV5-1 and TRBJ2-1): KAGVTQTPRYLIKTRGQQVTLSCSPISGHRSVSWYQQTPGQGLQFLFEYFSETQRNKGNFPGRFSGRQFSNSRSEMNVSTLELGDSALYLCASSLATVVDEQFFGPGTRLTVL.